A single sample is the source of the 30 T cell receptor beta chains below, sequenced in a study of T cell repertoires in cytomegalovirus infection. Each CDR3 protein is one row after TCRdb ran MiXCR on the reads. The profile shows roughly 720,000 distinct CDR3 sequences, approximately 40% of them singletons. The sample comprised PBMCs. These receptors were obtained from a human donor in good health (CMV status not recorded). Some clones in this sample may be carry-over from other donors' samples.

The chain joins TRBV7-2 to TRBJ2-1, with unresolved D. Germline V gene sequence: CDR1 SGHTA, CDR2 FQGNSA. The CDR3 is made up of 16 amino acids. Between the trimmed V and J ends, which lost 3 bases and 4 bases, there was a span of 16 bases. The CDR3: CASSFYPLLPYNEQFF. CDR3 DNA sequence: TGTGCCAGCAGCTTTTACCCGCTCCTGCCGTACAATGAGCAGTTCTTC.

Remarks on this clonotype: Compared with germline, one end of the junction differs, possibly owing to a read error. V gene TRBV6-1 combines with J gene TRBJ2-2, with a tentative D call TRBD2 (6 bases). Looked up from germline, CDR1 is MNHNS and CDR2 is SASEGT. This CDR3 comprises 17 residues. This chain's CDR3 is CAISVSGTFTLTGELFF. Here the CDR3 DNA reads TGTGCCATCAGTGTATCCGGGACTTTCACCCTCACCGGGGAGCTGTTTTTT.

This clonotype was detected many times. The chain combines TRBV7-8 with TRBJ2-4; D not resolved. Trimming pared 5 bases from V and 0 bases from J, leaving 8 bases between. The CDR3 sequence is 14 residues long. Germline values: CDR1 SGHVS, CDR2 FQNEAQ. Written as DNA, the CDR3 is TGTGCCAGCAGCGTCGGTCTAGCCAAAAACATTCAGTACTTC. Residues: CASSVGLAKNIQYF. The entire variable domain, with the rest obtained from reference TRBV7-8 and TRBJ2-4, is as follows: GAGVSQSPRYKVAKRGQDVALRCDPISGHVSLFWYQQALGQGPEFLTYFQNEAQLDKSGLPSDRFFAERPEGSVSTLKIQRTQQEDSAVYLCASSVGLAKNIQYFGAGTRLSVL.

The chain combines TRBV7-2 with TRBJ2-1; 9 bases line up with TRBD2. J was trimmed by 7 bases and V by 1 base; bases with no gene match: 2. Germline values: CDR1 SGHTA, CDR2 FQGNSA. The CDR3 is made up of 14 amino acids. Here the CDR3 reads CASSLDTSGNEQFF. The CDR3 coding sequence is TGTGCCAGCAGCTTAGATACTAGCGGGAATGAGCAGTTCTTC.

V usage is TRBV6-5 and J usage is TRBJ2-1; a possible D gene is TRBD1 (6 bases). Looked up from germline, CDR1 is MNHEY and CDR2 is SVGAGI. The CDR3 totals 13 residues. V lost 2 bases and J lost 10, with 12 bases in between. The CDR3 here is CASSYPPGEEQFF. The DNA of the CDR3 is TGTGCCAGCAGTTACCCCCCAGGGGAAGAGCAGTTCTTC.

This chain connects TRBV5-5 to TRBJ2-2, with D unresolved. V lost 0 bases and J 0 bases, leaving 9 bases between the germline ends. The CDR3 has 16 amino acids. Germline V gives CDR1 SGHKS, CDR2 YYEKEE (reference sequence). The CDR3 here is CASSLVSLPNTGELFF. The CDR3 DNA follows: TGTGCCAGCAGCTTGGTTTCCCTACCGAACACCGGGGAGCTGTTTTTT.

This clonotype was found many times. The chain combines TRBV7-2 with TRBJ1-1; D is possibly TRBD1 (5 bases). This CDR3 has 16 amino acids. Germline-derived CDR1 and CDR2 are SGHTA and FQGNSA. V was clipped by 0 bases and J by 2 bases, with 13 bases between them. CDR3: CASSLAGGFGNTEAFF. The CDR3 nucleotides read TGTGCCAGCAGCTTAGCTGGGGGGTTTGGTAACACTGAAGCTTTCTTT.

This clonotype was seen only once. The chain has TRBV7-2 and TRBJ2-1; no reliable D call. CDR1 is SGHTA, CDR2 FQGNSA, per germline. This CDR3 comprises 16 residues. V lost 4 bases and J lost 0, with 13 bases in between. This CDR3 reads CASSSPRLSSYNEQFF. The CDR3 region has the DNA TGTGCCAGCAGCTCCCCACGCCTAAGCTCCTACAATGAGCAGTTCTTC.

V is TRBV24-1 and J is TRBJ2-1; TRBD1 might be the D (6 bases). CDR1 and CDR2 from the germline V gene are KGHDR and SFDVKD. Trimming removed 9 bases at V and 0 bases at J, with 11 bases between. The CDR3 loop spans 14 amino acids. CDR3 DNA: TGTGCCACCTGCCCAGGGGCCTCCTACAATGAGCAGTTCTTC. This gives the protein CATCPGASYNEQFF.

This clonotype occurred once. The chain has TRBV20-1 and TRBJ2-7, with TRBD1 as a possible D gene (6 bases). From germline, CDR1 is DFQATT and CDR2 SNEGSKA (reference sequence). V lost 6 bases and J lost 5, with 14 bases in between. The CDR3 spans 12 residues. The DNA of the CDR3 is TGCAGTGCCTTAAAACAGGGACACGAGCAGTACTTC. It is translated as CSALKQGHEQYF.

There are a few counts of this clonotype. The V call is TRBV28, the J call TRBJ1-1; maybe TRBD1 (5 bases). Germline V gene sequence: CDR1 MDHEN, CDR2 SYDVKM. Trimming took 5 bases from V and 4 from J, leaving 17 bases between them. This CDR3 has 15 amino acids. Here the CDR3 DNA reads TGTGCCAGCAGTACGGACACGACCCGGGGCACTGAAGCTTTCTTT. It specifies CASSTDTTRGTEAFF.

Points on this clonotype: Since no conserved phenylalanine or tryptophan closes the CDR3, a read error is the likely cause. The rearrangement joins TRBV28 to TRBJ2-5, with 10 bases lining up with TRBD1. The germline V gene has CDR1 MDHEN and CDR2 SYDVKM. V dropped 4 bases and J dropped 5; count of bases not matched to a gene: 7. CDR3 size: 15 residues. CDR3 bases: TGTGCCAGCAGTTCCAGGGACAGGGGTAGGGAGACCCAGTACTAC. It codes for CASSSRDRGRETQYY.

Only a few counts were recorded for this clonotype. The rearrangement links TRBV11-3 to TRBJ2-3; D is uncertain. The CDR3 covers 15 residues. The germline CDR1 and CDR2 sequences are SGHNT and YENEEA. Trimming shortened V by 4 bases and J by 6 bases, and 17 bases separated the two germline ends. Here the CDR3 DNA reads TGTGCCAGCAGCTCCTACGGACCGGGCTCCGATACGCAGTATTTT. It is translated as CASSSYGPGSDTQYF.

Concerning this clonotype itself: One end of the junction does not line up with germline, which may come from a read error. The chain combines TRBV7-6 with TRBJ1-3; D not certain. In germline, CDR1 is SGHVS, CDR2 FNYEAQ. This CDR3 contains 16 residues. The CDR3 region is CASSLAGIAHSGTICF. In DNA, the CDR3 is TGTGCCAGCAGCTTAGCTGGAATTGCCCACTCGGGCACCATATGTTTT.

This clonotype came up a few times. The rearrangement uses TRBV19 and TRBJ2-2; tentative D call: TRBD2 (6 bases). Trimming left V 7 bases short and J 4 bases short, with 13 bases between. Germline CDR1 and CDR2: LNHDA and SQIVND (reference sequence). The CDR3 covers 14 residues. Here the CDR3 reads CASMPRGSTGELFF. DNA of the CDR3: TGTGCCAGTATGCCCCGGGGGAGCACCGGGGAGCTGTTTTTT. Looking up the rest from reference TRBV19 and TRBJ2-2 gives the full variable domain: DGGITQSPKYLFRKEGQNVTLSCEQNLNHDAMYWYRQDPGQGLRLIYYSQIVNDFQKGDIAEGYSVSREKKESFPLTVTSAQKNPTAFYLCASMPRGSTGELFFGEGSRLTVL.

J is TRBJ2-3 and V is TRBV19; TRBD1 might be the D (6 bases). From germline, CDR1 is LNHDA and CDR2 SQIVND (reference sequence). The CDR3 consists of 13 residues. The V gene lost 4 bases and the J gene lost 5 bases, with 10 bases spanning the gap. The CDR3 nucleotides are TGTGCCAGTAGTACAGGGGACGGAGATACGCAGTATTTT. It translates to CASSTGDGDTQYF.

The count of this clonotype is one. The CDR3 DNA is TGTGCCAGCAGTATCCGGGCTGGGAGTTACGAGCAGTACTTC. It encodes CASSIRAGSYEQYF. The chain is built from TRBV6-5 and TRBJ2-7; D might be TRBD2 (5 bases). Germline V gene lookup returns CDR1 MNHEY and CDR2 SVGAGI. The CDR3 totals 14 residues. V dropped 5 bases and J dropped 4 bases, with 15 bases sitting between them.

This clonotype was seen at least ten times. V usage is TRBV7-2 and J usage is TRBJ1-1; D unclear. CDR1 is SGHTA and CDR2 is FQGNSA in the germline V gene. Trimming pared 5 bases from V and 1 base from J, leaving 14 bases between. This CDR3 contains 15 residues. The CDR3 here is CASSAPGGRNTEAFF. The CDR3 region has the DNA TGTGCCAGCAGCGCCCCGGGAGGCAGGAACACTGAAGCTTTCTTT.

This clonotype came up a few times. The chain recombines TRBV20-1 with TRBJ2-3, with D possibly TRBD1 on 6 matching bases. V lost 2 bases to trimming and J lost 0 bases, with 18 bases between them. Per germline, CDR1 DFQATT and CDR2 SNEGSKA (reference sequence). CDR3 length: 17 amino acids. The CDR3 sequence is CSARSPGRGQSTDTQYF. The CDR3 coding sequence is TGCAGTGCTAGATCACCGGGCCGGGGACAAAGCACAGATACGCAGTATTTT.

There are a few counts of this clonotype. The V and J genes are TRBV6-5 and TRBJ2-7; TRBD2 aligns across 9 bases. This CDR3 region has 15 residues. Losses at the gene ends were 0 bases for V and 3 bases for J; bases not matched to a gene: 3. Germline values: CDR1 MNHEY, CDR2 SVGAGI. CDR3 sequence reads: CASSYSASGNYEQYF. In DNA form, the CDR3 reads TGTGCCAGCAGTTACTCGGCTAGCGGGAACTACGAGCAGTACTTC.

This clonotype has just a few counts. J is TRBJ1-1 and V is TRBV7-9; D is undetermined. CDR3 size: 14 residues. Trimming took off 5 bases at V and 3 bases at J, with 13 bases between the two ends. Germline CDR1 reads SEHNR; CDR2 reads FQNEAQ (reference sequence). CDR3 region: CASSPVPRDTEAFF. CDR3 bases: TGTGCCAGCAGCCCCGTGCCAAGGGACACTGAAGCTTTCTTT.

The chain links TRBV28 to TRBJ2-7, with TRBD1 matching 10 bases. With 7 bases clipped from V and 0 bases from J, the junction kept 3 bases outside the gene matches. Germline CDR1 and CDR2: MDHEN and SYDVKM. This CDR3 has 14 amino acids. This chain's CDR3 is CASTGTGASYEQYF. CDR3 nucleotide sequence: TGTGCCAGCACCGGGACAGGGGCCTCCTACGAGCAGTACTTC.

The rearrangement links TRBV28 to TRBJ1-1; D not resolved. The CDR3 has 13 residues. Germline CDR1 reads MDHEN; CDR2 reads SYDVKM. V dropped 7 bases and J dropped 2 bases, with 11 bases sitting between them. CDR3 bases: TGTGCCAGCATACGGTACAGTAACACTGAAGCTTTCTTT. It codes for CASIRYSNTEAFF.

In this sample, this clonotype turned up many times. J is TRBJ1-1 and V is TRBV7-2, with TRBD1 matching over 7 bases. Trimming at V came to 3 bases and at J to 4 bases, leaving 5 bases not matched to a gene. This CDR3 comprises 14 residues. The V gene's germline CDR1 is SGHTA and CDR2 FQGNSA. The CDR3 coding sequence is TGTGCCAGCAGCTTTATCGACAGGGCCACTGAAGCTTTCTTT. Its translation: CASSFIDRATEAFF.

This clonotype was counted ten times or more. V and J are TRBV7-2 and TRBJ2-5, with D possibly TRBD2 on 5 matching bases. Germline-derived CDR1 and CDR2 are SGHTA and FQGNSA. V was clipped by 1 base and J by 1 base, with 10 bases between them. CDR3 length equals 15 residues. This chain's CDR3 is CASSLGGVSQETQYF. The CDR3, as DNA: TGTGCCAGCAGCTTAGGGGGAGTAAGCCAAGAGACCCAGTACTTC.

CDR3 residues: CSAIHGRTDTQYF. The CDR3 coding sequence is TGCAGCGCGATCCACGGGAGAACGGATACGCAGTATTTT. The gene calls are TRBV29-1 and TRBJ2-3, with a weak D call TRBD2 (6 bases). V dropped 7 bases and J dropped 6 bases, with 17 bases sitting between them. The CDR3 loop spans 13 amino acids. Germline values: CDR1 SQVTM, CDR2 ANQGSEA.

The J gene is TRBJ2-1, the V gene TRBV19; TRBD2 matches 7 bases. The CDR3 covers 17 residues. V shed 5 bases, J shed 6 bases, and the junction held 16 bases outside the gene matches. CDR1 LNHDA and CDR2 SQIVND come from the germline V gene (reference sequence). The CDR3 loop is CASSLARTSREGNEQFF. The CDR3 DNA reads TGTGCCAGTAGTCTCGCGAGGACTAGTCGTGAGGGCAATGAGCAGTTCTTC.

This clonotype has only a few counts. V gene TRBV6-6 combines with J gene TRBJ1-1, with unresolved D. The CDR3 has 12 amino acids. Germline V gives CDR1 MNHNY, CDR2 SVGAGI (reference sequence). V was trimmed by 2 bases and J by 6 bases, leaving 7 bases between them. The CDR3 here is CASSYAPPEAFF. DNA of the CDR3: TGTGCCAGCAGTTACGCCCCCCCTGAAGCTTTCTTT.

V is TRBV18 and J is TRBJ1-1; the D gene is possibly TRBD1 (6 bases). Germline V gene sequence: CDR1 KGHSH, CDR2 LQKENI. Trimming took 4 bases from V and 7 from J, leaving 13 bases between them. This CDR3 comprises 13 residues. The CDR3 DNA follows: TGTGCCAGCTCACTCAAAAGGGGGTTTGAAGCTTTCTTT. Translation: CASSLKRGFEAFF.

The chain links TRBV5-6 to TRBJ2-7; no reliable D call. Trimming removed 4 bases from V and 5 bases from J, with 7 bases in between. The CDR3 runs 11 residues. Germline assignment: CDR1 SGHDT and CDR2 YYEEEE. CDR3: CASSVDHEQYF. Here the CDR3 DNA reads TGTGCCAGCAGCGTCGACCACGAGCAGTACTTC.